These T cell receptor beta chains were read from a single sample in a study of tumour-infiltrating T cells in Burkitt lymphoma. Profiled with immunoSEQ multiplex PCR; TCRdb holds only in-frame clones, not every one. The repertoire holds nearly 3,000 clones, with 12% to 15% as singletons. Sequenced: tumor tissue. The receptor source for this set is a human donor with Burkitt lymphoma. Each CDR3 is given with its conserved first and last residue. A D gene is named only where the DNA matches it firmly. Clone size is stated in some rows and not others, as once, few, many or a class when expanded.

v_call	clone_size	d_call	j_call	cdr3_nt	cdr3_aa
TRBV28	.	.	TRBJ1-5	TGTGCCAGCAGTACAGGGAAGCATTTT	CASSTGKHF
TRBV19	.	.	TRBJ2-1	TGTGCCAGTAGGGCGGCAAGCTCCTACAATGAGCAGTTCTTC	CASRAASSYNEQFF
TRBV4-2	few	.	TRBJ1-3	TGTGCCAGCAGCCAAGATTGGGTCCAGAGCCGAAACACCATATATTTT	CASSQDWVQSRNTIYF
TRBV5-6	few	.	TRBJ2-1	TGTGCCAGCAGCTTACTTAGTCGTGAGCAGTTCTTC	CASSLLSREQFF
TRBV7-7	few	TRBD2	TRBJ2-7	TGTGCTAGCAGCCAAGGACTAGCGGGAGGGCCGTTCGAGCAGTACTTC	CASSQGLAGGPFEQYF
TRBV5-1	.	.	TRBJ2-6	TGCGCCAGCAGCTCCACCTCTGGGGCCAACGTCCTGACTTTC	CASSSTSGANVLTF
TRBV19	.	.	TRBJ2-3	TGTGCCAGTAGTATCGGGGAAGCCCCAAGCACAGATACGCAGTATTTT	CASSIGEAPSTDTQYF
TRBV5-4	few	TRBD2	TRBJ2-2	TGTGCCAGCAGCCGCGGGACTAGGGGAAGCACCGGGGAGCTGTTTTTT	CASSRGTRGSTGELFF
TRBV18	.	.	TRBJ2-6	TGTGCCAGCTCTCTTTCCGGGGCCAACGTCCTGACTTTC	CASSLSGANVLTF
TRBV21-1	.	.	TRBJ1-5	TGTGCCAGCAGCCCCCCGAGATGGGGCAGGGCTCAGCCCCAGCATTTT	CASSPPRWGRAQPQHF
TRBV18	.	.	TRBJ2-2	TGTGCCAGCTCACCGAACACCGGGGAGCTGTTTTTT	CASSPNTGELFF
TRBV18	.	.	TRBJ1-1	TGTGCCAGCTCCTCTGCGGGGGCGGGCACTGAAGCTTTCTTT	CASSSAGAGTEAFF
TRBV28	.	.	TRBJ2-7	TGTGCCAGCAGTACCCCTCTTCAGGGGTTTGGCGAGCAGTACTTC	CASSTPLQGFGEQYF
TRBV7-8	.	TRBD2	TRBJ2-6	TGTGCCAGCACCACGGGGGGAGTCGGGGCCAACGTCCTGACTTTC	CASTTGGVGANVLTF
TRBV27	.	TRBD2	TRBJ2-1	TGTGCCAGCAGTTTAGCTAGCGGGGCCTACAATGAGCAGTTCTTC	CASSLASGAYNEQFF
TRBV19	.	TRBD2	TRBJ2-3	TGTGCCAGTAGGCCAGCGGGAGGGCCTTCAGATACGCAGTATTTT	CASRPAGGPSDTQYF
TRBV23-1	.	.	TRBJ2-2	TGCGCCAGCAGTTCCCTCGGCTACGGGGAGCTGTTTTTT	CASSSLGYGELFF
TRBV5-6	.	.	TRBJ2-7	TGTGCCAGCAGCTTTTTTGCGCTCCAGGGGAACTACGAGCAGTACTTC	CASSFFALQGNYEQYF
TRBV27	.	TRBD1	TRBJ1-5	TGTGCCAGCAGTCCCCGTCAGGGGGCCAACAATCAGCCCCAGCATTTT	CASSPRQGANNQPQHF
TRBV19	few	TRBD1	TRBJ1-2	TGTGCCAGTAGCACGATAGGACAGGGAGACTATGGCTACACCTTC	CASSTIGQGDYGYTF
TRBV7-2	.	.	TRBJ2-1	TGTGCCAGCAGCCCCTCCTACAATGAGCAGTTCTTC	CASSPSYNEQFF
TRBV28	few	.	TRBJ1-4	TGTGCCAGCAGTTCCGAGTCTAATGAAAAACTGTTTTTT	CASSSESNEKLFF
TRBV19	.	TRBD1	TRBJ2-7	TGTGCCAGTAGTACTGAACAGGGGTCCCCCTACGAGCAGTACTTC	CASSTEQGSPYEQYF